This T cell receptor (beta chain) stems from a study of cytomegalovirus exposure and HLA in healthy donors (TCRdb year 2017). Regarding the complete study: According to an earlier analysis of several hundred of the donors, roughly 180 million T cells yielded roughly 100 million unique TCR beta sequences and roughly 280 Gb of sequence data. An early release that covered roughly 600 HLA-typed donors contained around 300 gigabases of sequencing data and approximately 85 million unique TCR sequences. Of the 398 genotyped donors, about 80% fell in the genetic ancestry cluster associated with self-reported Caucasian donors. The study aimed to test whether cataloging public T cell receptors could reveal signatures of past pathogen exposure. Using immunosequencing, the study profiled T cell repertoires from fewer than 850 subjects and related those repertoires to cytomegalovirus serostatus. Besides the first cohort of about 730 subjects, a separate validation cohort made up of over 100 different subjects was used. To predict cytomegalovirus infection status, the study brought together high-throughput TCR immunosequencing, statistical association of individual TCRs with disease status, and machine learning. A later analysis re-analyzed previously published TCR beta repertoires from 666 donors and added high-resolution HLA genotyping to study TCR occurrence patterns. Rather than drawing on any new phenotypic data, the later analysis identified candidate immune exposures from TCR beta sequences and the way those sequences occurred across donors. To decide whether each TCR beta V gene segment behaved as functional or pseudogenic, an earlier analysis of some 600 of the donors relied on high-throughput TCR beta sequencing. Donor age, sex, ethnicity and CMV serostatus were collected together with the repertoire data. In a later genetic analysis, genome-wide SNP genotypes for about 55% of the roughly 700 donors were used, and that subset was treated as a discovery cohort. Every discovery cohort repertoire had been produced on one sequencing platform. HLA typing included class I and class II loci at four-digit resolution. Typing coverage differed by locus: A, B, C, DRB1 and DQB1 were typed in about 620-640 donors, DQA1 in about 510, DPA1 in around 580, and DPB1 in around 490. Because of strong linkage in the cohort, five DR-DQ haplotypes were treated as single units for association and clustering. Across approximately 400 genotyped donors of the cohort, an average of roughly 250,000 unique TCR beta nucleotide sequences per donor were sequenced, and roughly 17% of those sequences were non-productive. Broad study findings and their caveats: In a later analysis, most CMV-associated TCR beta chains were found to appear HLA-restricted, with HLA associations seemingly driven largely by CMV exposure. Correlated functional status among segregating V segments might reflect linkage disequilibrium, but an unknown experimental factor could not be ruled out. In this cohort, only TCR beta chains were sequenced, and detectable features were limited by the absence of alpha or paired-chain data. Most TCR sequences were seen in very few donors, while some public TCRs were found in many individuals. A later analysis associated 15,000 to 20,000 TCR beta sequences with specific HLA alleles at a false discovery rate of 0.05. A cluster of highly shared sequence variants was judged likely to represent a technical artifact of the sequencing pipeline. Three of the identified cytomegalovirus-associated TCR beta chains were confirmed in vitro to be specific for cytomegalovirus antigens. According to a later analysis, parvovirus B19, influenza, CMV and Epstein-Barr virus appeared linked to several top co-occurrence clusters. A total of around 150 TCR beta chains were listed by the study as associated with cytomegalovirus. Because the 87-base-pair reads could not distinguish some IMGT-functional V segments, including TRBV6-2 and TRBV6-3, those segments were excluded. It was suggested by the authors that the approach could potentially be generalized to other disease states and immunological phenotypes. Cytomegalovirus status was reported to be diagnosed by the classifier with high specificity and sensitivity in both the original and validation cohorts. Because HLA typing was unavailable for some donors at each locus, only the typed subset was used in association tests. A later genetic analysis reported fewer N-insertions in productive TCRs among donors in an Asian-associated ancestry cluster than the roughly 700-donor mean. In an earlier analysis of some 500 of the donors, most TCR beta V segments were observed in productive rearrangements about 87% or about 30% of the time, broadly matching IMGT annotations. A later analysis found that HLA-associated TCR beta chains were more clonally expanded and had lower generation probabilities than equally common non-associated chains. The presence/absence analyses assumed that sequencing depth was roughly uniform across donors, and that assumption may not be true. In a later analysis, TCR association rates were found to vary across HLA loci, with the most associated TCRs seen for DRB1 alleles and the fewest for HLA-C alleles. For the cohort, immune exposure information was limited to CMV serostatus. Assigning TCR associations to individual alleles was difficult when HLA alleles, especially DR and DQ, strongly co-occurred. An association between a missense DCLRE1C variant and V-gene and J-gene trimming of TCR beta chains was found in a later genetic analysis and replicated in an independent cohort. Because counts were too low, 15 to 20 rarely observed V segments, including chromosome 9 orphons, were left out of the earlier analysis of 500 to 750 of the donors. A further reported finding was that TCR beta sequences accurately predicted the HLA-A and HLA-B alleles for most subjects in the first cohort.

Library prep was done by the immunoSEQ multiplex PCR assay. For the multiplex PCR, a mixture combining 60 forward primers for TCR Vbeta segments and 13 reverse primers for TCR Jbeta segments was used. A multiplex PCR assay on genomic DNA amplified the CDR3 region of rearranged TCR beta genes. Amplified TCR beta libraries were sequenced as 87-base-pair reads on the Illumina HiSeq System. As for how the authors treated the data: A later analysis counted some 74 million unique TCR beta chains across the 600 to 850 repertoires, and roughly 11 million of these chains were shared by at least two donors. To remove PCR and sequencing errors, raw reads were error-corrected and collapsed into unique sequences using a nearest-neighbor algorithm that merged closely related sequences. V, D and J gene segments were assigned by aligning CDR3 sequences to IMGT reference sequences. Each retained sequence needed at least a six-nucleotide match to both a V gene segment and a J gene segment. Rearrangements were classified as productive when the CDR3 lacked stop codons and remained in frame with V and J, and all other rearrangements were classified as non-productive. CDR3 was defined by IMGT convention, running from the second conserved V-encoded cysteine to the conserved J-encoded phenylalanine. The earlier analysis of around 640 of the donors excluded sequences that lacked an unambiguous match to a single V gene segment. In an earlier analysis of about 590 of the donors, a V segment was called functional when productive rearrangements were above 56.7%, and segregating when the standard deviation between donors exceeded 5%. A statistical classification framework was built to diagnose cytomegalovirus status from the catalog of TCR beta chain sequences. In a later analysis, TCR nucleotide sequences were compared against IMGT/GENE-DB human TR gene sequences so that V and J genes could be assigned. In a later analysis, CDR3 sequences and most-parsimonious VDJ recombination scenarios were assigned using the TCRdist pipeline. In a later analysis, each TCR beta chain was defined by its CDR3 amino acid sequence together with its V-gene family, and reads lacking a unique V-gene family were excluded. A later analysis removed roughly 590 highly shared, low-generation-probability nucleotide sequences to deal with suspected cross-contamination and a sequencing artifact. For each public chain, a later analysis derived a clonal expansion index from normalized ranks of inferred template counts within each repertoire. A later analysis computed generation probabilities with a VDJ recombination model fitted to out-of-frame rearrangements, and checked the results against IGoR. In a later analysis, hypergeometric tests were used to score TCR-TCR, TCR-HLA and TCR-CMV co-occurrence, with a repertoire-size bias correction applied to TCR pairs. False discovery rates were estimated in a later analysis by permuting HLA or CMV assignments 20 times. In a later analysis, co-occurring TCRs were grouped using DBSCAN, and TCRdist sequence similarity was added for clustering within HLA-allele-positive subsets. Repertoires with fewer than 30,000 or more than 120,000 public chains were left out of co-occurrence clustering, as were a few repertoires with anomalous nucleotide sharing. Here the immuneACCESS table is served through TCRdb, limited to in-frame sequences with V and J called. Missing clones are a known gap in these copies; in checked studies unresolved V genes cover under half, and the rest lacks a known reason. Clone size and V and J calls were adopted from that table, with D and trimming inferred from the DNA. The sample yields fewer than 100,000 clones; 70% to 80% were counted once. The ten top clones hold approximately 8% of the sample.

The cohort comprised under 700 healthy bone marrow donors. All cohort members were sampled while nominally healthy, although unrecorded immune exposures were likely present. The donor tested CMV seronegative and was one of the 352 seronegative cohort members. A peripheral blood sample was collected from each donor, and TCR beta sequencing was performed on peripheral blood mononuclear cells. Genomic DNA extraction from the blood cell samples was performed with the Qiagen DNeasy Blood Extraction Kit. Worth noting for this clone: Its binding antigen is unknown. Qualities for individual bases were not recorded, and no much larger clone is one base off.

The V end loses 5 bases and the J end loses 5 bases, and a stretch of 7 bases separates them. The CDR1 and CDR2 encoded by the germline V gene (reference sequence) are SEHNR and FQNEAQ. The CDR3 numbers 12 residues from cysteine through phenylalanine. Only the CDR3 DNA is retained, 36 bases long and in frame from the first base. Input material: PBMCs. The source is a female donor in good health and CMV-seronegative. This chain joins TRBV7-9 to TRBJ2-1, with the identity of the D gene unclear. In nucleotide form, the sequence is TGTGCCAGCAGCCCTCAGGACAATGAGCAGTTCTTC. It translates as CASSPQDNEQFF.